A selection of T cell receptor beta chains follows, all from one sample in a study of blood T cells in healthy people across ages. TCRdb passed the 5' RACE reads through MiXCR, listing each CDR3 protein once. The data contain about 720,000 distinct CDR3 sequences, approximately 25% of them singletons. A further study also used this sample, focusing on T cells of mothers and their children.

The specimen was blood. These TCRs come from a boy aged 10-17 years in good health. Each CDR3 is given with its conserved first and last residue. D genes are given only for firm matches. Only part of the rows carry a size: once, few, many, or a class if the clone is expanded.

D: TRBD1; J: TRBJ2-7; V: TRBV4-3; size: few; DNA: TGCGCCAGCAGCCAACATGACCTAGTCAGGGGGCCCTACGAGCAGTACTTC; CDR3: CASSQHDLVRGPYEQYF
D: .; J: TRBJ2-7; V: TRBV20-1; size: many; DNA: TGCAGTGCTAGAGATATCGGCGGGGGCACCTACGAGCAGTACTTC; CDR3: CSARDIGGGTYEQYF
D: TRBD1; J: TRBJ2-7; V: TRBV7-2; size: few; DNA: TGTGCCAGCAGCCCTCTAGGGACAGGGATGCACGAGCAGTACTTC; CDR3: CASSPLGTGMHEQYF
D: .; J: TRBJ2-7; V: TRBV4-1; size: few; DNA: TGCGCCAGCAGCCAAGTGGAGCACTACGAGCAGTACTTC; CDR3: CASSQVEHYEQYF
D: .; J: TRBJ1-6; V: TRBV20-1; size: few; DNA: TGCAGTGCTCCGGGCCTGAATTCACCCCTCCACTTT; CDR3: CSAPGLNSPLHF
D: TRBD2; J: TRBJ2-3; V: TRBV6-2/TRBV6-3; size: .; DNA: TGTGCCAGCAGTTTGACTAGCGGGCGGAGCACAGATACGCAGTATTTT; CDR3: CASSLTSGRSTDTQYF
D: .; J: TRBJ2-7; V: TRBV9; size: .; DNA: TGTGCCAGCAGCGTAGGGCCTCACTACGAGCAGTACTTC; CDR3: CASSVGPHYEQYF
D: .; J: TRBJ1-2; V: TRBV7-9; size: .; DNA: TGTGCCAGCAGCTTAGAGGTGGGGAGTGGCTACACCTTC; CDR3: CASSLEVGSGYTF
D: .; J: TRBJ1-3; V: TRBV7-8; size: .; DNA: TGTGCCAGCAGCTCCATCGAGACAGCAGGAAACACCATATATTTT; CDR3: CASSSIETAGNTIYF
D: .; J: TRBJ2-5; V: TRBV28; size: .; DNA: TGTGCCAGCAGTCTGGAGGGCAAGGCGCAGTACTTC; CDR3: CASSLEGKAQYF
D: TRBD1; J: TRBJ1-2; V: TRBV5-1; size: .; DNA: TGCGCCAGCAGCTTGGCCGTGGGACAGGGTGGAGGCTACACCTTC; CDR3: CASSLAVGQGGGYTF
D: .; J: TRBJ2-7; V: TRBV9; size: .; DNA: TGTGCCAGCTCGGACAGCCTCAACCCGTACGAGCAGTACTTC; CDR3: CASSDSLNPYEQYF
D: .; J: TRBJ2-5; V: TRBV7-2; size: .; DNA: TGTGCCAGCAGCTCCTTCCGGGAGACCCAGTACTTC; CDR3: CASSSFRETQYF
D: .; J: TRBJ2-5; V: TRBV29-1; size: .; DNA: TGCAGCGTTGACCCCCACCAAGAGACCCAGTACTTC; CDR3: CSVDPHQETQYF
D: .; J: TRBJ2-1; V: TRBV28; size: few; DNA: TGTGCCAGCAAGCAGGAATTAGGTTCCTACAAGGAGCAGTTCTTC; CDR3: CASKQELGSYKEQFF
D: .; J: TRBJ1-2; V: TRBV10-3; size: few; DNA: TGTGCCATCAGTGATTACGCAGATGGCTACACCTTC; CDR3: CAISDYADGYTF
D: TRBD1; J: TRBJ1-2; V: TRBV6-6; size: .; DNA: TGTGCCAGCAGTGGACCGGACAGGGGGAACTATGGCTACACCTTC; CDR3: CASSGPDRGNYGYTF
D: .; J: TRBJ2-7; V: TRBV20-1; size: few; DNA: TGCAGTGCTAGAGAGCCCAAAAGTCCCGCCACCTACGGGCAGTACTTC; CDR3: CSAREPKSPATYGQYF
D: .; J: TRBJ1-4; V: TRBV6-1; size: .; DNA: TGTGCCAGCAGTGCTTGGACATCTGAAGTTAGCGCAACTAATGAAAAACTGTTTTTT; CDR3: CASSAWTSEVSATNEKLFF
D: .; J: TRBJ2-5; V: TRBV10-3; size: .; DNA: TGTGCCATCAGCTCCCCGGGTGAGACCCAGTACTTC; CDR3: CAISSPGETQYF
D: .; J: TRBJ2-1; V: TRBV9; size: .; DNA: TGTGCCAGCAGCGTAGCTGAGAATGAGCAGTTCTTC; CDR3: CASSVAENEQFF
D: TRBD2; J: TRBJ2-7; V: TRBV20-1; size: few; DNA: TGCAGTGCGGAGCCGTCCAGCGGGGGCCACGAGCAGTACTTC; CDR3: CSAEPSSGGHEQYF
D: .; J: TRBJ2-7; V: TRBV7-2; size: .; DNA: TGTGCCAGCAGCTTAGTATCCGGGGCCGAGCAGTACTTC; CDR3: CASSLVSGAEQYF
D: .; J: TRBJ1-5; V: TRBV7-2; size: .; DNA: TGTGCCAGCAGCTTAGAGGGCCTTCAGCCCCAGCATTTT; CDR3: CASSLEGLQPQHF
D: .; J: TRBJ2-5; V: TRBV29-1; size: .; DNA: TGCTCTGGTATGAGGGGCCGAGAGACCCAGTACTTC; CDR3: CSGMRGRETQYF
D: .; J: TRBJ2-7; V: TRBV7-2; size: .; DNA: TGTGCCAGCAGCGGCCTGACCTACGAGCAGTACTTC; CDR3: CASSGLTYEQYF
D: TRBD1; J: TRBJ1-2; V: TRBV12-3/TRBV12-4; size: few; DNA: TGTACCAGCACCCACCGGACAGGGGACTATGGCTACACCTTC; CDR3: CTSTHRTGDYGYTF
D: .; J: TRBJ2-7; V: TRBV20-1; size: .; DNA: TGCAGTGCTAGAGATCGTGCAGAGCAGTACTTC; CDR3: CSARDRAEQYF
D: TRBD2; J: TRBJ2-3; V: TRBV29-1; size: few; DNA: TGCAGCGTTGAGTTCGGCGGGAGGCGAGAGGCATGGGAGTATTTT; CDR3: CSVEFGGRREAWEYF
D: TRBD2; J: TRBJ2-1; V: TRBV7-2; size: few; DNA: TGTGCCAGCAGTTTCACGTCGCTTACTACAGCGGGAGGGCGGAATGAGCAGTTCTTC; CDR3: CASSFTSLTTAGGRNEQFF
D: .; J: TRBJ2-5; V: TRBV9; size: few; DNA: TGTGCCAGCAGCGTAGCCCCGGAGGGCGGACCGCAAGAGACCCAGTACTTC; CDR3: CASSVAPEGGPQETQYF
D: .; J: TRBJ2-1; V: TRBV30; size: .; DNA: TGTGCCTGGAGTGTACGTGACAATGAGCAGTTCTTC; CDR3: CAWSVRDNEQFF